A selection of T cell receptor beta chains follows, all from one sample in a study of T cell responses to AZD1222 COVID-19 vaccine. Using immunoSEQ multiplex PCR, the repertoire was profiled, and TCRdb retains in-frame clones only, with some absent. In the table there are roughly 56,000 clones, 81% of which are singletons. The input for sequencing was peripheral blood, taken 28 days after the second AZD1222 dose. The receptors here all came from an adult who received the AZD1222 COVID-19 vaccine. Both conserved end residues are part of each CDR3. A D gene is named only where the DNA matches it firmly.

j_gene: TRBJ2-3; d_gene: NA; len: 13; v_gene: TRBV5-4; CDR3aa: CASSRDSTDTQYF
j_gene: TRBJ2-1; d_gene: TRBD1; len: 15; v_gene: TRBV6-5; CDR3aa: CASNSRDRGLNEQFF
j_gene: TRBJ2-7; d_gene: TRBD1; len: 15; v_gene: TRBV18; CDR3aa: CASSPSRTGNGEQYF
j_gene: TRBJ1-5; d_gene: NA; len: 16; v_gene: TRBV21-1; CDR3aa: CASSKWEGGGNQPQHF
j_gene: TRBJ2-5; d_gene: NA; len: 11; v_gene: TRBV12-3/TRBV12-4; CDR3aa: CASSLRETQYF
j_gene: TRBJ1-4; d_gene: TRBD1; len: 15; v_gene: TRBV6-5; CDR3aa: CASKGQFFTNEKLFF
j_gene: TRBJ1-1; d_gene: NA; len: 14; v_gene: TRBV5-1; CDR3aa: CASSLGPRGTEAFF
j_gene: TRBJ2-3; d_gene: TRBD2; len: 14; v_gene: TRBV28; CDR3aa: CASSFLAGTDTQYF
j_gene: TRBJ2-5; d_gene: NA; len: 16; v_gene: TRBV15; CDR3aa: CATSRGGEPRGETQYF
j_gene: TRBJ2-1; d_gene: TRBD2; len: 17; v_gene: TRBV7-2; CDR3aa: CASSLVAGRALDSEQFF
j_gene: TRBJ2-1; d_gene: TRBD2; len: 15; v_gene: TRBV11-3; CDR3aa: CASSTGLAGVGEQFF
j_gene: TRBJ2-7; d_gene: NA; len: 13; v_gene: TRBV28; CDR3aa: CASSPGGIYEQYF
j_gene: TRBJ2-1; d_gene: TRBD2; len: 16; v_gene: TRBV28; CDR3aa: CASSLSLAGVENEQFF
j_gene: TRBJ1-3; d_gene: NA; len: 18; v_gene: TRBV15; CDR3aa: CATSRDLPPVNSGNTIYF
j_gene: TRBJ2-1; d_gene: NA; len: 12; v_gene: TRBV11-2; CDR3aa: CASSLDFNEQFF
j_gene: TRBJ2-7; d_gene: TRBD2; len: 14; v_gene: TRBV3-1/TRBV3-2; CDR3aa: CASSRTTSLYEQYF
j_gene: TRBJ1-1; d_gene: NA; len: 13; v_gene: TRBV28; CDR3aa: CASRKQQSTEAFF
j_gene: TRBJ1-5; d_gene: NA; len: 14; v_gene: TRBV7-2; CDR3aa: CASSETLGAQPQHF
j_gene: TRBJ2-2; d_gene: NA; len: 19; v_gene: TRBV1; CDR3aa: CTSSQATGPPLRATGELFF
j_gene: TRBJ2-1; d_gene: TRBD2; len: 18; v_gene: TRBV11-3; CDR3aa: CASSLVGGAGGSENEQFF
j_gene: TRBJ2-7; d_gene: TRBD2; len: 13; v_gene: TRBV23-1; CDR3aa: CASSQDGGREQYF
j_gene: TRBJ2-2; d_gene: NA; len: 13; v_gene: TRBV5-6; CDR3aa: CASSTGSHGELFF
j_gene: TRBJ1-2; d_gene: TRBD1; len: 16; v_gene: TRBV10-3; CDR3aa: CATLTGTGGVGDGYTF
j_gene: TRBJ2-5; d_gene: TRBD1; len: 14; v_gene: TRBV6-5; CDR3aa: CASSRGTGQETQYF
j_gene: TRBJ2-3; d_gene: NA; len: 14; v_gene: TRBV6-4; CDR3aa: CASSDSASADTQYF
j_gene: TRBJ2-7; d_gene: NA; len: 13; v_gene: TRBV30; CDR3aa: CAWSASSPYEQYF
j_gene: TRBJ2-7; d_gene: NA; len: 12; v_gene: TRBV6-2/TRBV6-3; CDR3aa: CASSYVRYEQYF